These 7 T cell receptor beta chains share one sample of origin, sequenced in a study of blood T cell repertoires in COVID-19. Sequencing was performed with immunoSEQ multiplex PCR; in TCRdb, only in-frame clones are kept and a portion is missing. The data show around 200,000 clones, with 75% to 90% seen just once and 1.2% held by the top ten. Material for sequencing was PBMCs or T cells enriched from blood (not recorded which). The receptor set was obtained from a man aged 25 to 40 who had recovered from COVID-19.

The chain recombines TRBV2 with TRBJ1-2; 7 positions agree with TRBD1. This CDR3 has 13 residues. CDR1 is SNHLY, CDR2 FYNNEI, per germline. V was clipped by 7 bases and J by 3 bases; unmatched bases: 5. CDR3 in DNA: TGTGCCAGCATATGGGACAGCTACTATGGCTACACCTTC. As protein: CASIWDSYYGYTF.

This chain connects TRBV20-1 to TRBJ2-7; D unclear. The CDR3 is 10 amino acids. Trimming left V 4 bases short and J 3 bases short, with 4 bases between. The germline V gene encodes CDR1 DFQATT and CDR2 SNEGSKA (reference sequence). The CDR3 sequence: CSATYYEQYF. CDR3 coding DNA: TGCAGTGCTACTTACTACGAGCAGTACTTC.

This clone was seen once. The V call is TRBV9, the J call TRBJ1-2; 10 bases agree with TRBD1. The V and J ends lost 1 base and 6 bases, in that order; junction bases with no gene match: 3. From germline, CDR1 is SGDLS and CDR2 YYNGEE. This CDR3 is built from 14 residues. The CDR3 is CASSVRQGADGYTF. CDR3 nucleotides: TGTGCCAGCAGCGTAAGACAGGGGGCGGATGGCTACACCTTC.

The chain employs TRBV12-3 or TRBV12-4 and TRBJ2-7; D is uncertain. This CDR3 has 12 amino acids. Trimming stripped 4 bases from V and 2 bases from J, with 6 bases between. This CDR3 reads CASSSSPYEQYF. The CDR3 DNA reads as TGTGCCAGCAGTTCCAGTCCCTACGAGCAGTACTTC.

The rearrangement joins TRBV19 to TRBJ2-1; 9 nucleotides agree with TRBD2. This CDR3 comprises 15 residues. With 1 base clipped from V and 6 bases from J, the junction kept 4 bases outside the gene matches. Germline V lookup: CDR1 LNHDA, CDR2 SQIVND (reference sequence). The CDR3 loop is CASSIGSGSGNEQFF. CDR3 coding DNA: TGTGCCAGTAGTATAGGTAGCGGGAGTGGCAATGAGCAGTTCTTC.

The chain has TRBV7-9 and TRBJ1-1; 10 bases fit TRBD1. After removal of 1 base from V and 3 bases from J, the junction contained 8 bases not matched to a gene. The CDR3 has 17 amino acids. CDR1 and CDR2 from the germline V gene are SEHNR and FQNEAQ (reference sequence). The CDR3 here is CASSLGEPGQGYTEAFF. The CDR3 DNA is TGTGCCAGCAGCTTAGGCGAACCGGGACAGGGGTACACTGAAGCTTTCTTT.

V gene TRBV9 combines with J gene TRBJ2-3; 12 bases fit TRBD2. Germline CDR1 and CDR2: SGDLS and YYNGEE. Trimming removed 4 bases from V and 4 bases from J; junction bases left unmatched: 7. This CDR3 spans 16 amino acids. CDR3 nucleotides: TGTGCCAGCAGCCCTACTAGCGGGGGGTTGTCAGATACGCAGTATTTT. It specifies CASSPTSGGLSDTQYF.